Described below is a single T cell receptor (beta chain) sequence and its context. Its antigen is not known. Germline lookup yields CDR1 SGHVS and CDR2 FQNEAQ. Trimming cost V 6 bases and J 5 bases; bases outside gene matches: 12. The CDR3 totals 15 residues. This sample is drawn from a study of Graves' ophthalmopathy and Graves' hyperthyroidism. Study-wide points: Sensitivity of approximately 88% and specificity of approximately 76% were achieved when a 13-signature model separated ophthalmopathy from stable hyperthyroidism. Detection in blood was also observed for most expanded thyroid clonotypes above 0.001 frequency.

Those donors who had ophthalmopathy presented with moderate-to-severe activity, a CAS of ≥3, a NOSPECS of ≥4 and a duration under 3 months. Clinical symptoms and serum thyroxine were used for diagnosis; TRAb, thyroid ultrasound and orbital computed tomography were also relied on. Using RNA transcripts, the TCR beta CDR3 regions were amplified. An opening RT-PCR round employed HTBI primers and preceded a second-round multiplex PCR. TCRdb reprocessed the multiplex PCR reads via MiXCR and lists one record per CDR3 protein. Among about 210,000 distinct CDR3 sequences listed, over 25% were seen once. This sequence joins TRBV7-8 and TRBJ2-5, with 7 bases lining up with TRBD1. This TCR derives from a man between 50 and 59 years old with Graves' ophthalmopathy. The specimen was peripheral blood. The chain's CDR3 is CASSSSRDRRETQYF. For the CDR3, the DNA is TGTGCCAGCAGTTCCTCGAGGGACAGACGGGAGACCCAGTACTTC. The full variable domain, completed using reference TRBV7-8 and TRBJ2-5, is GAGVSQSPRYKVAKRGQDVALRCDPISGHVSLFWYQQALGQGPEFLTYFQNEAQLDKSGLPSDRFFAERPEGSVSTLKIQRTQQEDSAVYLCASSSSRDRRETQYFGPGTRLLVL.